Listed below are T cell receptor beta chains from one sample, sequenced in a study of blood T cell repertoires in COVID-19. The protocol was immunoSEQ multiplex PCR, while the TCRdb copy is restricted to in-frame clones and leaves out a portion. The sample contains about 110,000 clones, nearly 90% of which appear only once. Sequencing used peripheral blood. These receptors came from a human donor in a cohort sampled during active COVID-19. Both conserved end residues are part of each CDR3. D genes are given only for firm matches. Size values are once, few and many counts, or a class for expanded clones, and some rows have none.

cdr3_length	clone_size	v_call	d_call	j_call	cdr3_aa	cdr3_nt
16	-	TRBV28	TRBD2	TRBJ2-5	CASFSGLAGVQETQYF	TGTGCCAGCTTCTCAGGACTAGCGGGAGTCCAAGAGACCCAGTACTTC
17	-	TRBV6-6	TRBD1	TRBJ1-5	CASSPRDRVYRNQPQHF	TGTGCCAGCAGTCCCCGGGACAGGGTCTATAGGAATCAGCCCCAGCATTTT
15	-	TRBV6-2/TRBV6-3	-	TRBJ1-5	CASSYSYRSNQPQHF	TGTGCCAGCAGTTACTCCTACCGTAGCAATCAGCCCCAGCATTTT
15	-	TRBV9	-	TRBJ2-1	CASSVGDSVYNEQFF	TGTGCCAGCAGCGTAGGAGATAGTGTTTACAATGAGCAGTTCTTC
15	-	TRBV27	TRBD2	TRBJ2-1	CASLQRREGINEQFF	TGTGCCAGCCTACAAAGGCGGGAGGGCATTAATGAGCAGTTCTTC
14	-	TRBV6-2/TRBV6-3	-	TRBJ1-2	CASSYADRNYGYTF	TGTGCCAGCAGTTACGCCGACAGGAACTATGGCTACACCTTC
17	-	TRBV19	TRBD2	TRBJ2-7	CASSIKMSGRSSYEQYF	TGTGCCAGTAGTATCAAAATGAGCGGGAGGAGCTCCTACGAGCAGTACTTC
15	-	TRBV9	TRBD2	TRBJ2-3	CASSVAGGPPDTQYF	TGTGCCAGCAGCGTAGCGGGGGGGCCCCCAGATACGCAGTATTTT
12	-	TRBV29-1	-	TRBJ1-1	CSVRTGGTEAFF	TGCAGCGTTAGGACGGGGGGAACTGAAGCTTTCTTT
15	-	TRBV9	-	TRBJ2-7	CASSVGLAEIYEQYF	TGTGCCAGCAGCGTAGGTTTAGCGGAGATATACGAGCAGTACTTC
14	few	TRBV4-2	-	TRBJ1-1	CASSQAGTNTEAFF	TGTGCCAGCAGCCAAGCCGGTACCAACACTGAAGCTTTCTTT
12	few	TRBV4-3	TRBD1	TRBJ2-1	CASSLRQGEQFF	TGCGCCAGCAGCCTCCGACAGGGGGAGCAGTTCTTC
12	once	TRBV30	-	TRBJ1-1	CAYKGRGTEAFF	TGTGCCTACAAAGGGAGGGGCACTGAAGCTTTCTTT
15	-	TRBV27	TRBD1	TRBJ1-3	CASISTGASGNTIYF	TGTGCCAGCATATCCACAGGGGCTTCAGGAAACACCATATATTTT
15	-	TRBV27	TRBD1	TRBJ1-6	CASRGSGTVNSPLHF	TGTGCCAGCAGAGGATCCGGGACAGTAAATTCACCCCTCCACTTT
15	-	TRBV6-5	-	TRBJ1-1	CASRPELRFATEAFF	TGTGCCAGCAGACCCGAACTCCGTTTCGCCACTGAAGCTTTCTTT
15	-	TRBV3-1/TRBV3-2	TRBD1	TRBJ2-7	CASSPAPGTGYEQYF	TGTGCCAGCAGCCCCGCCCCCGGGACAGGGTACGAGCAGTACTTC
12	once	TRBV5-1	TRBD1	TRBJ2-5	CASSLGQGTQYF	TGCGCCAGCAGCTTGGGACAGGGGACCCAGTACTTC
15	-	TRBV9	-	TRBJ1-2	CASSPTVFDDYGYTF	TGTGCCAGCAGCCCAACGGTATTTGATGACTATGGCTACACCTTC
13	-	TRBV5-8	-	TRBJ2-7	CASSLGSRYEQYF	TGTGCCAGCAGCCTCGGGTCGCGCTACGAGCAGTACTTC
15	-	TRBV21-1	-	TRBJ2-3	CASSRSGGPPDTQYF	TGTGCCAGCAGCAGGAGCGGGGGGCCCCCAGATACGCAGTATTTT
17	-	TRBV7-9	TRBD2	TRBJ2-2	CASSTSPLAGVTGELFF	TGTGCCAGCAGTACCTCCCCCCTAGCGGGGGTTACCGGGGAGCTGTTTTTT
15	-	TRBV20-1	-	TRBJ2-7	CSASRQSPHSYEQYF	TGCAGTGCTAGTCGACAGAGCCCGCACTCCTACGAGCAGTACTTC
15	-	TRBV5-1	TRBD1	TRBJ2-2	CASSLGDRVGGELFF	TGCGCCAGCAGCTTGGGGGACAGGGTCGGCGGGGAGCTGTTTTTT
18	-	TRBV7-6	-	TRBJ2-6	CASSSSRVSSSGANVLTF	TGTGCCAGCAGCTCTAGTCGGGTCTCGAGCTCTGGGGCCAACGTCCTGACTTTC
16	-	TRBV7-2	TRBD2	TRBJ2-2	CASSSSGSADTGELFF	TGTGCCAGCAGTTCAAGCGGGAGTGCCGACACCGGGGAGCTGTTTTTT
13	-	TRBV7-7	-	TRBJ2-5	CASSEDSLGTQYF	TGTGCTAGCAGCGAAGACAGTCTGGGGACCCAGTACTTC
14	-	TRBV27	TRBD1	TRBJ1-1	CASSTQGLYTEAFF	TGTGCCAGCTCAACACAGGGGCTTTACACTGAAGCTTTCTTT
15	-	TRBV7-2	TRBD2	TRBJ2-2	CASRGGSRLSGELFF	TGTGCCAGCAGGGGGGGGTCCCGCCTTTCCGGGGAGCTGTTTTTT
15	-	TRBV15	-	TRBJ1-4	CATSSFGGAYEKLFF	TGTGCCACCAGCAGTTTTGGTGGGGCATATGAAAAACTGTTTTTT
18	-	TRBV30	-	TRBJ1-5	CAWSVSVPSSYSNQPQHF	TGTGCCTGGAGTGTATCGGTACCCTCCTCCTATAGTAATCAGCCCCAGCATTTT
16	-	TRBV5-1	TRBD1	TRBJ2-2	CASSPRDSVPTGELFF	TGCGCCAGCAGCCCTCGGGACAGCGTCCCCACCGGGGAGCTGTTTTTT
12	-	TRBV30	-	TRBJ1-2	CAWKPTGGGYTF	TGTGCCTGGAAGCCGACAGGAGGTGGCTACACCTTC
14	-	TRBV5-1	-	TRBJ2-5	CASSLGAGWETQYF	TGCGCCAGCAGCTTGGGAGCAGGGTGGGAGACCCAGTACTTC
14	-	TRBV5-1	-	TRBJ1-1	CASSYLQDNTEAFF	TGCGCCAGCAGCTACCTGCAGGATAACACTGAAGCTTTCTTT
15	-	TRBV5-1	TRBD2	TRBJ2-7	CASRGESGVTYEQYF	TGCGCCAGCAGAGGGGAGAGCGGGGTGACCTACGAGCAGTACTTC
13	-	TRBV5-4	-	TRBJ1-4	CASSLQGSEKLFF	TGTGCCAGCAGCTTACAGGGTAGTGAAAAACTGTTTTTT
14	-	TRBV19	TRBD1	TRBJ2-2	CASRETPGQGELFF	TGTGCCAGTAGAGAAACCCCGGGACAGGGGGAACTGTTTTTT
14	many	TRBV9	TRBD2	TRBJ2-7	CASTPGGSGGEQYF	TGTGCCAGCACCCCAGGCGGTAGCGGGGGCGAGCAGTACTTC
14	-	TRBV29-1	-	TRBJ2-1	CSVELVGASLEQFF	TGCAGCGTTGAACTGGTGGGAGCATCTCTTGAGCAGTTCTTC